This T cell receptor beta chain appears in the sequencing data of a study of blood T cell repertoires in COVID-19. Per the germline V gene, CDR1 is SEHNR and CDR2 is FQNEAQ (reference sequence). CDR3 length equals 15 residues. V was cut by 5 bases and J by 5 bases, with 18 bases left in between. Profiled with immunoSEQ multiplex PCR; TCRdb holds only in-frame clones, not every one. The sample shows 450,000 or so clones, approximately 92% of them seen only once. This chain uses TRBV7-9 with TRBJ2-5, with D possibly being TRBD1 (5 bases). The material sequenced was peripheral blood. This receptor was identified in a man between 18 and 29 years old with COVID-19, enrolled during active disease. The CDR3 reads CASSQSSPKGETQYF. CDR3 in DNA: TGTGCCAGCAGCCAAAGCAGCCCTAAGGGGGAGACCCAGTACTTC.